The clone carrying this T cell receptor (beta chain) is a singleton in its sample. Antigen unknown. Per the germline V gene, CDR1 is GTSNPN and CDR2 is SVGIG (reference sequence). The CDR3 has 15 residues. Trimming removed 2 bases from V and 6 bases from J; junction bases left unmatched: 9. The data are from a study of shared clonotypes between healthy human individuals. Terminally differentiated effector memory CD45RA+ cells were excluded from the naive CD8 cells, which were CD45RO-negative and positively selected for CCR7. Study results and limitations: Non-shared clonotypes had lower generation probabilities than those shared by all four donors. Though the depth was large, rarefaction showed that sorted-subset sequencing was incomplete.

This table comes from immunoSEQ multiplex PCR, and its TCRdb copy is limited to in-frame clones, with some not included. Of approximately 740,000 clones listed, almost 95% are singletons. Material: naive CD8+ T cells sorted from blood. The source of this sequence is a young man in good health. The chain has TRBV30 and TRBJ1-5, with 8 nucleotides matching TRBD1. The CDR3 loop is CAWSTGTGSVQPQHF. CDR3 sequence (DNA): TGTGCCTGGAGTACCGGGACAGGCTCGGTTCAGCCCCAGCATTTT.